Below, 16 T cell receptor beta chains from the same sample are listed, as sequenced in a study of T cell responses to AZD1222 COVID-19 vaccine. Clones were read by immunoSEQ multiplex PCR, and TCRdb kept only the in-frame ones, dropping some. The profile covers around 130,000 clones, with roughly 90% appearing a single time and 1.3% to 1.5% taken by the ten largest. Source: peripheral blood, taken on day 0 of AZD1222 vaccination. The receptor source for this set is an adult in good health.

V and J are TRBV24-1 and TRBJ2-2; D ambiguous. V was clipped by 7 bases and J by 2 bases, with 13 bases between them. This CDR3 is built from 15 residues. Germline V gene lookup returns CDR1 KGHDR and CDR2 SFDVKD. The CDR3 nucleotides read TGTGCCACCAGCATCCCTAGATTAAACACCGGGGAGCTGTTTTTT. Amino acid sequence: CATSIPRLNTGELFF.

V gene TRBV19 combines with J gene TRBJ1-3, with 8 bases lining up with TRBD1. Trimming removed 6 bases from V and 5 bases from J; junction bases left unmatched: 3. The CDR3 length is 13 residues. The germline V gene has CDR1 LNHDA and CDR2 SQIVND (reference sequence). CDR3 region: CASSRQGRNTIYF. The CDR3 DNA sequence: TGTGCCAGTAGCCGACAGGGGAGAAACACCATATATTTT.

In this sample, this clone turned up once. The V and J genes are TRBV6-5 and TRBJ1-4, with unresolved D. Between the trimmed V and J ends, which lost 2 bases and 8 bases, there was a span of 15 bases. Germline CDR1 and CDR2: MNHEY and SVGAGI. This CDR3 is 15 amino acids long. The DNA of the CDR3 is TGTGCCAGCAGTTACCGGCAGTCTGGAAGGGAAAAACTGTTTTTT. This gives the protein CASSYRQSGREKLFF.

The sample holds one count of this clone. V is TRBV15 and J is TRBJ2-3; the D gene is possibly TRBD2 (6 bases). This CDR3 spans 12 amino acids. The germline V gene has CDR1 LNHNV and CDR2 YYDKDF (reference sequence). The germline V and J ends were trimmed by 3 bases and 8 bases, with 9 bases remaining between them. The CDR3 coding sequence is TGTGCCACCAGCAGCTCTAGCGCTACGCAGTATTTT. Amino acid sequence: CATSSSSATQYF.

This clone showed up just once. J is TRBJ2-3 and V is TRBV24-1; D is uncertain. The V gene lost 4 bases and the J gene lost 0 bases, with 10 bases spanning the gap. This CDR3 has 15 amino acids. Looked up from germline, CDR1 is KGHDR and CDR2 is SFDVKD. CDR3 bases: TGTGCCACCAGTGACCCGGGCGGAAGCACAGATACGCAGTATTTT. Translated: CATSDPGGSTDTQYF.

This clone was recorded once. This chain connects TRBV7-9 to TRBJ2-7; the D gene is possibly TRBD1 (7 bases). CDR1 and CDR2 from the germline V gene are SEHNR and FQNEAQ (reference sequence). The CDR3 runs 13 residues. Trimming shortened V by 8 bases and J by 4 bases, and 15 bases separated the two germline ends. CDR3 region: CASREGAGYEQYF. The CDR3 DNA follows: TGTGCCAGCCGTGAGGGGGCGGGGTACGAGCAGTACTTC.

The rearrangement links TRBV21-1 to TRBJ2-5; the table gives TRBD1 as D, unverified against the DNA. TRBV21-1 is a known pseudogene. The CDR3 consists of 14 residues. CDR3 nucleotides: TGTGCCAGTAGCCCGGGACAGGGCCAAGGGACCCAGTACTTC. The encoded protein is CASSPGQGQGTQYF.

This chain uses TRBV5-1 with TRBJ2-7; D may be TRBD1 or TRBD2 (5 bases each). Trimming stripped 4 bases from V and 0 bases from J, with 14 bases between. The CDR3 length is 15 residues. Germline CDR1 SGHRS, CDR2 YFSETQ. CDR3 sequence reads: CASSPGNGGSYEQYF. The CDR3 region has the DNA TGCGCCAGCAGCCCGGGCAATGGGGGCTCCTACGAGCAGTACTTC.

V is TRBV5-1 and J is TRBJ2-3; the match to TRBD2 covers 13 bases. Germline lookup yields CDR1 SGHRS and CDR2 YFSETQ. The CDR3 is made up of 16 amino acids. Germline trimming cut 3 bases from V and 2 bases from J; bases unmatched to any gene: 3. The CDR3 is CASSWGLAGFTDTQYF. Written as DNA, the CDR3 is TGCGCCAGCAGCTGGGGACTAGCGGGGTTCACAGATACGCAGTATTTT.

The CDR3 sequence is CASSPSGGSYEQYF. Written as DNA, the CDR3 is TGCGCCAGCAGCCCTAGCGGGGGGTCCTACGAGCAGTACTTC. This rearrangement joins TRBV5-1 to TRBJ2-7; TRBD2 matches at 11 bases. The CDR3 length is 14 residues. Trimming at V came to 4 bases and at J to 1 base, leaving 1 base not matched to a gene. The germline CDR1 and CDR2 sequences are SGHRS and YFSETQ.

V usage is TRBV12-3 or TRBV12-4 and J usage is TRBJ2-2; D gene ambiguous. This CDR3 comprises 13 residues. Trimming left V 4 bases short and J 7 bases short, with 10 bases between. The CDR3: CASSSWQSGELFF. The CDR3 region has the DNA TGTGCCAGCAGTTCTTGGCAGAGCGGGGAGCTGTTTTTT.

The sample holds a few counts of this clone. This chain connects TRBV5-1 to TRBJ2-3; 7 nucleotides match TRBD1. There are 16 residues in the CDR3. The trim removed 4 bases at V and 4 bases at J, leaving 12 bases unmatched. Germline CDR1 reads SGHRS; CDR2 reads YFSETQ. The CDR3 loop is CASSPTLQGSSDTQYF. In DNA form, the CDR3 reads TGCGCCAGCAGCCCTACGTTACAGGGGTCGTCAGATACGCAGTATTTT.

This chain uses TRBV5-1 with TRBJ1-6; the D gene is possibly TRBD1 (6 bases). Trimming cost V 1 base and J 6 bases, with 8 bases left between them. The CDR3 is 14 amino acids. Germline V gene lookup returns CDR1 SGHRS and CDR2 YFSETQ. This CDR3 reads CASSLTGLNSPLHF. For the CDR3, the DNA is TGCGCCAGCAGCTTGACAGGGCTTAATTCACCCCTCCACTTT.

CDR3 in DNA: TGTGCCAGCAGTGGGGGGACGGATGCTGGAAACACCATATATTTT. Translation gives CASSGGTDAGNTIYF. The chain carries TRBV2 and TRBJ1-3; D perhaps matches TRBD1 (5 bases). V shed 4 bases and J shed 2 bases, with 12 bases lying between them. This CDR3 contains 15 residues. Germline V gives CDR1 SNHLY, CDR2 FYNNEI.

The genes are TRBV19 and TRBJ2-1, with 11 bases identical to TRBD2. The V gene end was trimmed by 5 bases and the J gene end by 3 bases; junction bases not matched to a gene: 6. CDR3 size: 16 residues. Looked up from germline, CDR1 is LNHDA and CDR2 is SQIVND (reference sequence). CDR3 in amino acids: CASSDRLAGIYNEQFF. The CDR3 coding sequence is TGTGCCAGTAGTGACAGACTAGCGGGGATCTACAATGAGCAGTTCTTC.

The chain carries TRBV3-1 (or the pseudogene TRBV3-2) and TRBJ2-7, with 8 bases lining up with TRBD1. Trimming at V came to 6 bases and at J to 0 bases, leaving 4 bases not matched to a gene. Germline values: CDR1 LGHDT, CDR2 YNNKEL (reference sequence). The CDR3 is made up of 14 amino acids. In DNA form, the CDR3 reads TGTGCCAGCAGGGGGACAGGAAGCTCCTACGAGCAGTACTTC. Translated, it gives CASRGTGSSYEQYF.